Each of the 10 T cell receptor beta chains below was sequenced from the same sample in a study of PD-1 blockade in classical Hodgkin lymphoma. The method was immunoSEQ multiplex PCR; TCRdb's version includes in-frame clones alone and lacks a portion of them. Of 30,000 to 40,000 clones listed, approximately 90% were seen once; the top ten hold more than 0.2%. The time point was: newly diagnosed, previously untreated cHL patient sample. CD4+ T cells were purified from thawed PBMCs by negative selection. The sample taken for sequencing was CD4+ T cells from blood. These receptors were collected from a human donor with classical Hodgkin lymphoma.

This clone was detected only a few times. The CDR3 nucleotides read TGTGCCAGCAGTGAAGCGGAAGGGTCCTATGGCTACACCTTC. Translation: CASSEAEGSYGYTF. J is TRBJ1-2 and V is TRBV6-1, with unresolved D. Trimming removed 0 bases at V and 4 bases at J, with 9 bases between. CDR1 and CDR2 from the germline V gene are MNHNS and SASEGT. This CDR3 contains 14 residues.

The chain uses TRBV21-1 and TRBJ2-1; the DNA was not used to check the table's D call, TRBD1. TRBV21-1 is shown as a pseudogene. The CDR3 is made up of 14 amino acids. This chain's CDR3 is CASRSGTGYNEQFF. The CDR3 DNA reads as TGTGCCAGCAGATCCGGGACAGGGTACAATGAGCAGTTCTTC.

The chain has TRBV29-1 and TRBJ1-1, with TRBD1 matching over 9 bases. Trimming at V came to 7 bases and at J to 7 bases, leaving 4 bases not matched to a gene. Germline V gene lookup returns CDR1 SQVTM and CDR2 ANQGSEA. The CDR3 consists of 11 residues. CDR3 region: CSGGQGREAFF. The CDR3 DNA sequence: TGCAGCGGGGGACAGGGACGTGAAGCTTTCTTT.

The genes are TRBV10-3 and TRBJ2-2; D may be TRBD1 (5 bases). V was cut by 3 bases and J by 1 base, with 15 bases left in between. This CDR3 has 17 amino acids. Germline lookup yields CDR1 ENHRY and CDR2 SYGVKD. The CDR3 region is CAISESRVRVNTGELFF. The CDR3 DNA follows: TGTGCCATCAGTGAATCTCGTGTCAGGGTGAACACCGGGGAGCTGTTTTTT.

The chain couples TRBV9 to TRBJ2-1; 14 positions agree with TRBD2. J was trimmed by 5 bases and V by 4 bases; bases with no gene match: 2. The germline CDR1 and CDR2 sequences are SGDLS and YYNGEE. CDR3 size: 15 residues. The CDR3 nucleotides read TGTGCCAGCAGCCGGGGACTAGCGGGGGACAATGAGCAGTTCTTC. Residues: CASSRGLAGDNEQFF.

This chain connects TRBV2 to TRBJ2-1, with 11 bases fitting TRBD2. V gave up 11 bases and J gave up 15 bases; unmatched junction bases: 21. Per the germline V gene, CDR1 is SNHLY and CDR2 is FYNNEI. This CDR3 comprises 15 residues. The CDR3, as DNA: TGTGCCTGCCGTAGCGGGGGGGCAATAATGTCCCTAGTGTTCTTC. As protein: CACRSGGAIMSLVFF.

This clone was counted once. V usage is TRBV6-6 and J usage is TRBJ1-2, with a weak D call TRBD1 (6 bases). The germline CDR1 and CDR2 sequences are MNHNY and SVGAGI (reference sequence). The CDR3 contains 14 residues. The CDR3 region is CVGKSYRVNDGYTF. CDR3 nucleotides: TGTGTCGGGAAATCGTACAGGGTAAATGATGGCTACACCTTC.

The V and J genes are TRBV5-6 and TRBJ2-3; no clear D. The germline V gene has CDR1 SGHDT and CDR2 YYEEEE. The CDR3 covers 14 residues. V gave up 0 bases and J gave up 3 bases, with 8 bases separating them. For the CDR3, the DNA is TGTGCCAGCAGCTTGGCCCGCCGGACAGATACGCAGTATTTT. This codes for CASSLARRTDTQYF.

The J gene is TRBJ1-1, the V gene TRBV15; tentatively, D is TRBD1 (5 bases). V dropped 3 bases and J dropped 0 bases, with 8 bases sitting between them. This CDR3 is 14 amino acids long. Germline V lookup: CDR1 LNHNV, CDR2 YYDKDF (reference sequence). CDR3 protein: CATSRTAMNTEAFF. DNA of the CDR3: TGTGCCACCAGCAGGACAGCCATGAACACTGAAGCTTTCTTT.

The chain links TRBV6-5 to TRBJ1-4; TRBD1 is a possible D gene (6 bases). Trimming removed 6 bases at V and 0 bases at J, with 11 bases between. This CDR3 contains 15 residues. Germline lookup yields CDR1 MNHEY and CDR2 SVGAGI. Here the CDR3 DNA reads TGTGCCAGCAGCCGGACAGATGCAACTAATGAAAAACTGTTTTTT. It encodes CASSRTDATNEKLFF.